A selection of T cell receptor beta chains follows, all from one sample in a study of blood T cell repertoires in COVID-19. Generated by immunoSEQ multiplex PCR, the TCRdb table keeps only in-frame clones and is missing some. The sample lists 45,000 to 65,000 clones; approximately 88% were seen once. Source material: peripheral blood. These receptors came from a man aged 25 to 40 with COVID-19, enrolled during active disease. Each CDR3 is given without its conserved first and last residue. Fields, in order: CDR3 protein, CDR3 length, clone size, V gene, D gene, J gene. The D gene is left open where the match is weak. The listing skips clone size in some rows; elsewhere it reads once, few, many or a size class.

cdr3_aa: ASSLGQASTDTQY
cdr3_length: 13
clone_size: .
v_call: TRBV2
d_call: TRBD1
j_call: TRBJ2-3

cdr3_aa: ASSDPGRAHEQF
cdr3_length: 12
clone_size: .
v_call: TRBV6-1
d_call: TRBD2
j_call: TRBJ2-1

cdr3_aa: ASSPGSGGNQPQH
cdr3_length: 13
clone_size: .
v_call: TRBV7-2
d_call: TRBD1
j_call: TRBJ1-5

cdr3_aa: ASSYSGSRSYEQY
cdr3_length: 13
clone_size: .
v_call: TRBV6-6
d_call: .
j_call: TRBJ2-7

cdr3_aa: ASRWASGSGGANVLT
cdr3_length: 15
clone_size: .
v_call: TRBV27
d_call: TRBD2
j_call: TRBJ2-6

cdr3_aa: ASSFGSGGTNTGELF
cdr3_length: 15
clone_size: .
v_call: TRBV5-6
d_call: TRBD2
j_call: TRBJ2-2

cdr3_aa: ASSFHTSRLSSYEQY
cdr3_length: 15
clone_size: .
v_call: TRBV5-5
d_call: .
j_call: TRBJ2-7

cdr3_aa: ASSQALQQNTEAF
cdr3_length: 13
clone_size: .
v_call: TRBV3-1/TRBV3-2
d_call: .
j_call: TRBJ1-1

cdr3_aa: SVVGTGSKLF
cdr3_length: 10
clone_size: .
v_call: TRBV29-1
d_call: TRBD1
j_call: TRBJ2-2

cdr3_aa: ASSQTSASYNEQF
cdr3_length: 13
clone_size: .
v_call: TRBV4-1
d_call: TRBD2
j_call: TRBJ2-1

cdr3_aa: ASSLRFTDTQY
cdr3_length: 11
clone_size: few
v_call: TRBV11-3
d_call: .
j_call: TRBJ2-3

cdr3_aa: ASDIMGAPRRETQY
cdr3_length: 14
clone_size: few
v_call: TRBV28
d_call: .
j_call: TRBJ2-5

cdr3_aa: ASSEAGQGSYEQY
cdr3_length: 13
clone_size: many
v_call: TRBV6-1
d_call: TRBD1
j_call: TRBJ2-7

cdr3_aa: ATQRPGLAGGPGELF
cdr3_length: 15
clone_size: .
v_call: TRBV24-1
d_call: TRBD2
j_call: TRBJ2-2

cdr3_aa: ASSPGGYTGELF
cdr3_length: 12
clone_size: .
v_call: TRBV28
d_call: .
j_call: TRBJ2-2

cdr3_aa: ASSPARSQQF
cdr3_length: 10
clone_size: few
v_call: TRBV18
d_call: .
j_call: TRBJ2-1

cdr3_aa: ASSKGLAGELAGELF
cdr3_length: 15
clone_size: few
v_call: TRBV4-1
d_call: TRBD2
j_call: TRBJ2-2

cdr3_aa: ATQGGPNEKLF
cdr3_length: 11
clone_size: .
v_call: TRBV15
d_call: TRBD1
j_call: TRBJ1-4

cdr3_aa: ASSFSGRATDTQY
cdr3_length: 13
clone_size: once
v_call: TRBV11-3
d_call: TRBD2
j_call: TRBJ2-3

cdr3_aa: ASSFPQGGPYSNQPQH
cdr3_length: 16
clone_size: .
v_call: TRBV28
d_call: TRBD1
j_call: TRBJ1-5

cdr3_aa: ASSQELAGGSDVETQY
cdr3_length: 16
clone_size: .
v_call: TRBV4-2
d_call: TRBD2
j_call: TRBJ2-5

cdr3_aa: ASAMGTSGRTDEQF
cdr3_length: 14
clone_size: .
v_call: TRBV12-5
d_call: TRBD2
j_call: TRBJ2-1

cdr3_aa: ASSLFGQPEAF
cdr3_length: 11
clone_size: .
v_call: TRBV28
d_call: .
j_call: TRBJ1-1

cdr3_aa: ASSSSGKTDTQY
cdr3_length: 12
clone_size: .
v_call: TRBV6-5
d_call: TRBD2
j_call: TRBJ2-3

cdr3_aa: AWRDYGSKNTEAF
cdr3_length: 13
clone_size: .
v_call: TRBV30
d_call: .
j_call: TRBJ1-1

cdr3_aa: ATSRGGQANYGYT
cdr3_length: 13
clone_size: .
v_call: TRBV15
d_call: TRBD1
j_call: TRBJ1-2

cdr3_aa: ASSPTGTGDSYEQY
cdr3_length: 14
clone_size: .
v_call: TRBV5-1
d_call: TRBD1
j_call: TRBJ2-7

cdr3_aa: ASSSPQGPRGVLH
cdr3_length: 13
clone_size: few
v_call: TRBV28
d_call: TRBD1
j_call: TRBJ1-6

cdr3_aa: ASSRLAGGTYEQY
cdr3_length: 13
clone_size: .
v_call: TRBV7-2
d_call: TRBD2
j_call: TRBJ2-7

cdr3_aa: ASSFNMNTEAF
cdr3_length: 11
clone_size: .
v_call: TRBV11-2
d_call: .
j_call: TRBJ1-1

cdr3_aa: ASSLGGVLQPQH
cdr3_length: 12
clone_size: .
v_call: TRBV7-9
d_call: .
j_call: TRBJ1-5

cdr3_aa: ASSQFSGAKNIQY
cdr3_length: 13
clone_size: .
v_call: TRBV4-3
d_call: TRBD2
j_call: TRBJ2-4

cdr3_aa: ASSIGPTGVETQY
cdr3_length: 13
clone_size: .
v_call: TRBV19
d_call: TRBD1
j_call: TRBJ2-5

cdr3_aa: ASSQAGFGQPQH
cdr3_length: 12
clone_size: .
v_call: TRBV3-1/TRBV3-2
d_call: .
j_call: TRBJ1-5

cdr3_aa: ASSFSTGQGAFGEAF
cdr3_length: 15
clone_size: .
v_call: TRBV5-6
d_call: TRBD1
j_call: TRBJ1-1

cdr3_aa: ASSSSGRGYEQY
cdr3_length: 12
clone_size: .
v_call: TRBV19
d_call: TRBD2
j_call: TRBJ2-7

cdr3_aa: ASSYEQTYGYT
cdr3_length: 11
clone_size: .
v_call: TRBV6-2/TRBV6-3
d_call: .
j_call: TRBJ1-2